The 10 T cell receptor beta chains presented below share a single source sample, sequenced in a study of brain T cells in children with intractable seizures. TCRdb's table, derived via immunoSEQ multiplex PCR, lists solely in-frame clones and lacks some. The top ten clones hold less than 30% of a sample with tens of thousands of clones, around 91% of them seen once. This sample comprised peripheral blood, obtained at surgery. These receptors all come from a girl under 10 years old with Rasmussen encephalitis and intractable seizures.

This chain uses TRBV7-3 with TRBJ2-3; D unclear. The V end was cut by 2 bases, the J end by 2 bases, with 5 bases between. CDR3 size: 13 residues. In germline, CDR1 is SGHTA, CDR2 FQGTGA. The CDR3 DNA reads as TGTGCCAGCAGCTTAGGGTTCACAGATACGCAGTATTTT. Amino acids: CASSLGFTDTQYF.

V is TRBV2 and J is TRBJ1-4, with D maybe TRBD1 (6 bases). The CDR3 covers 13 residues. Germline V gene data show CDR1 as SNHLY and CDR2 as FYNNEI. V lost 5 bases and J 8 bases, leaving 12 bases between the germline ends. The CDR3 sequence: CASSRGYKEKLFF. The CDR3, as DNA: TGTGCCAGCAGTAGGGGGTATAAAGAAAAACTGTTTTTT.

The rearrangement joins TRBV19 to TRBJ2-7; D not resolved. Trimming pared 6 bases from V and 0 bases from J, leaving 15 bases between. The CDR3 loop spans 15 amino acids. CDR1 LNHDA and CDR2 SQIVND come from the germline V gene (reference sequence). The CDR3: CASSPRTRSSYEQYF. In nucleotides, the CDR3 is TGTGCCAGTAGCCCTCGGACGCGAAGCTCCTACGAGCAGTACTTC.

The chain carries TRBV12-5 and TRBJ1-5; D unresolved. Trimming stripped 7 bases from V and 7 bases from J, with 17 bases between. This CDR3 is built from 14 residues. Germline V CDR1 and CDR2: LGHNT, FRNRAP. The CDR3 region is CASAPGEARQPQHF. For the CDR3, the DNA is TGTGCTAGTGCCCCCGGGGAGGCGAGGCAGCCCCAGCATTTT.

The chain uses TRBV2 and TRBJ2-1; weak D call: TRBD1 (7 bases). Trimming cost V 2 bases and J 11 bases, with 13 bases left between them. Germline values: CDR1 SNHLY, CDR2 FYNNEI. This CDR3 region has 13 residues. CDR3 region: CASSEQGGLQQFF. In DNA form, the CDR3 reads TGTGCCAGCAGTGAACAGGGGGGCTTACAGCAGTTCTTC.

This rearrangement joins TRBV14 to TRBJ1-2, with TRBD1 matching over 7 bases. Germline V CDR1 and CDR2: SGHDN, FVKESK. The V gene end was trimmed by 4 bases and the J gene end by 4 bases; junction bases not matched to a gene: 18. CDR3 length equals 18 residues. Written as DNA, the CDR3 is TGTGCCAGCAGCCCCTACTCCATCTTCAGGGGGATAGGCTATGGCTACACCTTC. The encoded protein is CASSPYSIFRGIGYGYTF.

This clone has just one count. The rearrangement joins TRBV5-4 to TRBJ1-2, with 9 nucleotides matching TRBD1. CDR1 SGHNT and CDR2 YYREEE come from the germline V gene (reference sequence). This CDR3 comprises 15 residues. The junction had 9 bases not matched to a gene; V was cut back by 5 bases and J by 4 bases. CDR3 residues: CASRTPGQGFYGYTF. DNA for the CDR3: TGTGCCAGCAGGACCCCGGGACAGGGCTTCTATGGCTACACCTTC.

The CDR3, as DNA: TGCAGTGCCCTCGTCGGCCATGGCTACACCTTC. It encodes CSALVGHGYTF. The gene calls are TRBV20-1 and TRBJ1-2; no clear D gene. V dropped 6 bases and J dropped 6 bases, with 11 bases sitting between them. Germline V gene data show CDR1 as DFQATT and CDR2 as SNEGSKA (reference sequence). The CDR3 runs 11 residues.

The chain employs TRBV10-2 and TRBJ1-3, with a possible D match to TRBD1 (6 bases). V lost 7 bases and J 3 bases, leaving 16 bases between the germline ends. The CDR3 contains 15 residues. Germline V CDR1 and CDR2: WSHSY, SAAADI. The CDR3 bases are TGCGCCAGCACCGGGGCGGGGGGCCATGGAAACACCATATATTTT. This translates into CASTGAGGHGNTIYF.

The chain joins TRBV28 to TRBJ1-1; TRBD1 might be the D (6 bases). The CDR3 loop spans 17 amino acids. In germline, CDR1 is MDHEN, CDR2 SYDVKM. The V and J ends lost 5 bases and 1 base respectively, with 20 bases between them. The CDR3 nucleotides read TGTGCCAGCAGTCCGGAGACAGGCACCAGCCCGAACACTGAAGCTTTCTTT. Translation gives CASSPETGTSPNTEAFF.